This record looks at one T cell receptor beta chain sequence and its context. The antigen is undetermined. A much larger clone lies one base from this, so it may be a read error. Time point described: newly diagnosed GD, antithyroid drugs for less than 3 months. PBMCs provided the RNA from which the TCR library was made. This entry comes from a study of regulatory T cells in long-lasting Graves disease. Overall study findings and caveats: Persistent Graves' cases showed lower TCR diversity than newly diagnosed cases.

Arm-PCR with iRepertoire HTBI primers amplified the CDR3 regions for these TCR beta libraries. TCRdb re-derived calls from the multiplex PCR reads in MiXCR, one entry per CDR3 protein. The sample lists roughly 420,000 distinct CDR3 sequences, 15% to 20% seen once, with roughly a tenth in the top ten. These data also featured in a second study, about T cells in Graves' hyperthyroidism and ophthalmopathy. That work contributes: First-round RT-PCR of the TCR CDR3 relied on the HTBI primer set. Stable hyperthyroidism was told apart from ophthalmopathy by a model built on 13 V-J features. Ophthalmopathy got predicted by the model a median 6.5 months before its onset.

Sequenced here: peripheral blood mononuclear cells (PBMCs), sampled at new diagnosis, from a patient treated with antithyroid drugs. This TCR derives from a woman in her twenties or thirties with Graves disease.

DNA for the CDR3: TGTGCCAGCACCCGGGACAGCCTCTATGGCTACACCTTC. Translating it yields CASTRDSLYGYTF. This rearrangement joins TRBV9 to TRBJ1-2; 7 positions agree with TRBD1. Trimming cost V 6 bases and J 4 bases; bases outside gene matches: 6. The CDR3 has 13 residues. Germline values: CDR1 SGDLS, CDR2 YYNGEE.